The 32 T cell receptor beta chains below were found in one sample sequenced in a study of shared clonotypes between healthy human individuals. The assay was immunoSEQ multiplex PCR, and TCRdb's table has in-frame clones only and misses some. The table includes 980,000 or so clones, about three quarters detected once. Sequences were obtained from memory CD4+ T cells sorted from blood. Subset reported: CD45RA-negative fraction. All receptors come from a man between 18 and 35 years old in good health.

The chain carries TRBV28 and TRBJ1-2, with D unclear. The germline V and J ends were trimmed by 5 bases and 4 bases, with 20 bases remaining between them. Germline CDR1 is MDHEN and CDR2 is SYDVKM. The CDR3 spans 16 residues. The CDR3 bases are TGTGCCAGCAGTCCTACCCTCGTTCGGGGAGGCTATGGCTACACCTTC. Amino acid sequence: CASSPTLVRGGYGYTF.

The genes are TRBV5-4 and TRBJ2-5; TRBD1 matches 7 bases. V was pared by 4 bases and J by 2 bases, with 8 bases of the junction left unmatched. The CDR3 runs to 15 residues. The germline V gene has CDR1 SGHNT and CDR2 YYREEE (reference sequence). In DNA form, the CDR3 reads TGTGCCAGCAGCCTCCGGACAGGAACGCAAGAGACCCAGTACTTC. Translation: CASSLRTGTQETQYF.

Only a few counts were recorded for this clone. The chain has TRBV5-1 and TRBJ2-1, with TRBD2 identical over 7 bases. V shed 2 bases and J 3 bases; nucleotides not matched to a gene: 5. Per germline, CDR1 SGHRS and CDR2 YFSETQ. This CDR3 has 15 amino acids. As DNA, the CDR3 is TGCGCCAGCAGCTTCCAGCGGGGAATCTACAATGAGCAGTTCTTC. Its protein is CASSFQRGIYNEQFF.

V usage is TRBV18 and J usage is TRBJ2-1; 8 bases map to TRBD2. The CDR3 runs 15 residues. In germline, CDR1 is KGHSH, CDR2 LQKENI. With V trimmed by 6 bases and J by 7 bases, 11 bases remained unmatched. Here the CDR3 DNA reads TGTGCCAGCTCCCACCAAGAACTAGCGGATAATGAGCAGTTCTTC. Encoded protein: CASSHQELADNEQFF. The full variable domain, with the rest looked up from reference TRBV18 and TRBJ2-1, is NAGVMQNPRHLVRRRGQEARLRCSPMKGHSHVYWYRQLPEEGLKFMVYLQKENIIDESGMPKERFSAEFPKEGPSILRIQQVVRGDSAAYFCASSHQELADNEQFFGPGTRLTVL.

The rearrangement joins TRBV9 to TRBJ2-2; D may be TRBD1 or TRBD2 (6 bases each). V gave up 7 bases and J gave up 13 bases, with 17 bases separating them. From germline, CDR1 is SGDLS and CDR2 YYNGEE. This CDR3 is 12 amino acids long. The CDR3 sequence: CASSVGAGWLFF. DNA of the CDR3: TGTGCCAGCTCCGTGGGGGCGGGGTGGCTGTTTTTT.

The chain is built from TRBV7-2 and TRBJ1-2, with TRBD1 matching over 12 bases. The V segment lost 3 bases and the J segment 7 bases; nucleotides outside the gene matches: 3. The CDR3 runs to 14 residues. In germline, CDR1 is SGHTA, CDR2 FQGNSA. This CDR3 is CASSLGQGASGYTF. The CDR3 nucleotides are TGTGCCAGCAGCTTGGGACAGGGGGCATCTGGCTACACCTTC.

This clone has a handful of counts. The chain links TRBV7-2 to TRBJ1-3; maybe TRBD1 (6 bases). The CDR3 runs to 14 residues. Germline CDR1 and CDR2: SGHTA and FQGNSA. V lost 5 bases, J lost 3 bases, and 11 bases lay in between. The CDR3 coding sequence is TGTGCCAGCAGCCGGCGAGGGGGTGGAAACACCATATATTTT. This sequence encodes CASSRRGGGNTIYF.

This clone was detected once. The chain links TRBV25-1 to TRBJ2-3; D not certain. V was clipped by 4 bases and J by 2 bases, with 7 bases between them. The CDR3 is 13 residues long. Per germline, CDR1 MGHDK and CDR2 SYGVNS. The CDR3 region is CASSASNTDTQYF. DNA for the CDR3: TGTGCCAGCAGTGCCTCTAACACAGATACGCAGTATTTT.

The V gene is TRBV10-3, the J gene TRBJ2-5; no clear D. Germline V gene lookup returns CDR1 ENHRY and CDR2 SYGVKD. Trimming took off 4 bases at V and 1 base at J, with 7 bases between the two ends. This CDR3 contains 13 residues. The DNA of the CDR3 is TGTGCCATCAGTGCATCGATCCAAGAGACCCAGTACTTC. This sequence encodes CAISASIQETQYF.

CDR3 nucleotide sequence: TGTGCCAGTCGACGAGGACAGGGGATTAATTCACCCCTCCACTTT. Protein: CASRRGQGINSPLHF. The chain combines TRBV19 with TRBJ1-6, with 9 bases fitting TRBD1. V was pared by 8 bases and J by 6 bases, with 8 bases of the junction left unmatched. In germline, CDR1 is LNHDA, CDR2 SQIVND (reference sequence). This CDR3 comprises 15 residues.

In this sample, this clone turned up many times. The J gene is TRBJ1-1, the V gene TRBV2; D is uncertain. Germline loops: CDR1 SNHLY, CDR2 FYNNEI. V was trimmed by 2 bases and J by 6 bases, leaving 10 bases between them. The CDR3 spans 13 residues. The CDR3: CASSESTNPEAFF. The CDR3 DNA follows: TGTGCCAGCAGTGAAAGTACCAACCCTGAAGCTTTCTTT. Together with reference TRBV2 and TRBJ1-1, the CDR3 gives the full variable domain: EPEVTQTPSHQVTQMGQEVILRCVPISNHLYFYWYRQILGQKVEFLVSFYNNEISEKSEIFDDQFSVERPDGSNFTLKIRSTKLEDSAMYFCASSESTNPEAFFGQGTRLTVV.

The chain combines TRBV5-1 with TRBJ1-2; TRBD1 agrees at 8 bases. CDR3 length: 18 amino acids. V dropped 0 bases and J dropped 7; count of bases not matched to a gene: 17. Germline V gives CDR1 SGHRS, CDR2 YFSETQ. DNA of the CDR3: TGCGCCAGCAGCTTGGCCCCCTCCGGTGCAGGGGGCAGCGGTGGCTACACCTTC. Protein product: CASSLAPSGAGGSGGYTF.

This clone was observed once. This chain joins TRBV10-3 and TRBJ2-2; TRBD1 aligns across 8 bases. The CDR3 consists of 14 residues. Losses at the gene ends were 7 bases for V and 6 bases for J; bases not matched to a gene: 7. CDR1 and CDR2 from the germline V gene are ENHRY and SYGVKD. The CDR3 nucleotides read TGTGCCATCACCCGGACAGGGAGCGCCGGGGAGCTGTTTTTT. Translated, it gives CAITRTGSAGELFF.

V gene TRBV5-6 combines with J gene TRBJ2-1, with 8 bases fitting TRBD1. The CDR3 covers 15 residues. Germline CDR1 SGHDT, CDR2 YYEEEE. The ends lost 4 bases at V and 3 bases at J; junction bases unmatched: 6. CDR3 protein: CASSQGQGHYNEQFF. The CDR3 DNA reads TGTGCCAGCAGCCAAGGACAGGGCCACTACAATGAGCAGTTCTTC.

The rearrangement uses TRBV11-1 and TRBJ1-2, with 8 positions matching TRBD1. Unmatched junction bases numbered 10, after V lost 5 bases and J lost 5 bases. Looked up from germline, CDR1 is SGHAT and CDR2 is FQDESV (reference sequence). The CDR3 totals 15 residues. CDR3 in DNA: TGTGCCAGCAGCCCGAGGGACAGGAAGGGTTATGGCTACACCTTC. The encoded protein is CASSPRDRKGYGYTF.

V and J are TRBV30 and TRBJ2-5; 7 nucleotides align to TRBD1. With V trimmed by 2 bases and J by 4 bases, 4 bases remained unmatched. The CDR3 has 13 residues. The germline V gene has CDR1 GTSNPN and CDR2 SVGIG (reference sequence). The CDR3 bases are TGTGCCTGGAGTAGCGGACAGGCAGAGACCCAGTACTTC. Translation gives CAWSSGQAETQYF.

The chain employs TRBV30 and TRBJ2-2; weak D call: TRBD2 (6 bases). V lost 0 bases and J lost 5, with 13 bases in between. Looked up from germline, CDR1 is GTSNPN and CDR2 is SVGIG (reference sequence). The CDR3 spans 15 residues. The CDR3 reads CAWSVVGGSTGELFF. The CDR3 region has the DNA TGTGCCTGGAGTGTGGTGGGAGGATCGACCGGGGAGCTGTTTTTT.

The J gene is TRBJ2-3, the V gene TRBV5-4, with a weak D call TRBD2 (5 bases). The CDR3 contains 15 residues. Trimming cost V 0 bases and J 2 bases, with 10 bases left between them. The germline CDR1 and CDR2 sequences are SGHNT and YYREEE (reference sequence). DNA of the CDR3: TGTGCCAGCAGCTTGGCCTTTAGCGACACAGATACGCAGTATTTT. Translated, it gives CASSLAFSDTDTQYF.

This clone appeared a single time. The rearrangement joins TRBV6-4 to TRBJ2-2; D might be TRBD1 or TRBD2, each matching 6 bases. Trimming took 10 bases from V and 1 from J, leaving 13 bases between them. Germline lookup yields CDR1 MRHNA and CDR2 SNTAGT. CDR3 length: 14 residues. The DNA for the CDR3 is TGTGCCACCAAGGGGGGCTTGAACACCGGGGAGCTGTTTTTT. Its protein is CATKGGLNTGELFF.

The CDR3 here is CSASRSDVQFF. In DNA form, the CDR3 reads TGCAGCGCGTCCCGGAGCGACGTGCAGTTCTTC. The V gene is TRBV29-1, the J gene TRBJ2-1; D gene ambiguous. The CDR3 covers 11 residues. Germline V gene sequence: CDR1 SQVTM, CDR2 ANQGSEA. V dropped 7 bases and J dropped 12 bases, with 16 bases sitting between them.

This clone was found a few times. As DNA, the CDR3 is TGCGCCAGCAGCCGCACTAATGCGGGAGGGAAGGGGGATACGCAGTATTTT. Protein sequence: CASSRTNAGGKGDTQYF. This chain uses TRBV5-1 with TRBJ2-3, with TRBD2 matching over 9 bases. The germline V gene has CDR1 SGHRS and CDR2 YFSETQ. V lost 4 bases and J lost 6; bases outside the gene matches: 15. CDR3 size: 17 residues.

This clone came up a few times. CDR3: CSVEDGGSSAKNIQYF. CDR3 nucleotide sequence: TGCAGCGTTGAAGATGGAGGGTCCTCGGCCAAAAACATTCAGTACTTC. This chain joins TRBV29-1 and TRBJ2-4, with a weak D call TRBD2 (6 bases). The CDR3 is 16 residues long. Trimming removed 0 bases at V and 1 base at J, with 13 bases between. Germline loops: CDR1 SQVTM, CDR2 ANQGSEA.

The chain has TRBV19 and TRBJ1-1; a weak D match, TRBD1 (6 bases). With 7 bases removed from V and 4 bases from J, the gap between germline ends came to 13 bases. CDR3 length equals 13 residues. Per germline, CDR1 LNHDA and CDR2 SQIVND (reference sequence). CDR3 DNA sequence: TGTGCCAGTACTCCCACAGGGATCACTGAAGCTTTCTTT. Protein: CASTPTGITEAFF. Based on the CDR3 plus reference TRBV19 and TRBJ1-1, the full variable domain is DGGITQSPKYLFRKEGQNVTLSCEQNLNHDAMYWYRQDPGQGLRLIYYSQIVNDFQKGDIAEGYSVSREKKESFPLTVTSAQKNPTAFYLCASTPTGITEAFFGQGTRLTVV.

This rearrangement joins TRBV27 to TRBJ2-5, with 7 bases that match TRBD2. Per the germline V gene, CDR1 is MNHEY and CDR2 is SMNVEV (reference sequence). The CDR3 loop spans 14 amino acids. The V gene end was trimmed by 0 bases and the J gene end by 9 bases; junction bases not matched to a gene: 7. The CDR3 protein is CASSLSAGVVAQYF. The DNA of the CDR3 is TGTGCCAGCAGTTTATCGGCGGGGGTCGTGGCCCAGTACTTC.

As concerns this clone: In the same sample, other DNA sequences code for this CDR3. The chain recombines TRBV28 with TRBJ2-7; TRBD1 agrees at 8 bases. The CDR3 has 15 amino acids. Trimming took 4 bases from V and 3 from J; bases not matched to a gene: 8. The germline gives CDR1 MDHEN, CDR2 SYDVKM. CDR3 region: CASSSPGTGDYEQYF. CDR3 DNA: TGTGCCAGCAGTTCCCCCGGGACAGGAGACTACGAGCAGTACTTC.

The chain links TRBV7-2 to TRBJ1-4, with D maybe TRBD1 (6 bases). V lost 1 base, J lost 8 bases, and 11 bases lay in between. The V gene's germline CDR1 is SGHTA and CDR2 FQGNSA. The CDR3 is 14 residues long. The CDR3 loop reads CASSLVEGGEKLFF. CDR3 coding DNA: TGTGCCAGCAGCTTAGTGGAGGGGGGCGAAAAACTGTTTTTT. Together with reference TRBV7-2 and TRBJ1-4, the CDR3 gives the full variable domain: GAGVSQSPSNKVTEKGKDVELRCDPISGHTALYWYRQSLGQGLEFLIYFQGNSAPDKSGLPSDRFSAERTGGSVSTLTIQRTQQEDSAVYLCASSLVEGGEKLFFGSGTQLSVL.

The V call is TRBV10-2, the J call TRBJ1-3; TRBD1 aligns across 9 bases. The trim removed 8 bases at V and 2 bases at J, leaving 7 bases unmatched. CDR3 length: 15 residues. The V gene's germline CDR1 is WSHSY and CDR2 SAAADI. The CDR3 spells CASGDRGVTGNTIYF. CDR3 nucleotides: TGCGCCAGCGGAGACAGGGGGGTAACTGGAAACACCATATATTTT.

The chain is built from TRBV7-3 and TRBJ2-2, with 7 bases matching TRBD1. The CDR3 has 16 amino acids. The V gene end was trimmed by 4 bases and the J gene end by 4 bases; junction bases not matched to a gene: 9. The germline CDR1 and CDR2 sequences are SGHTA and FQGTGA. The DNA for the CDR3 is TGTGCCAGCAGCTCGACCGGGACAGTCGGCACCGGGGAGCTGTTTTTT. As protein: CASSSTGTVGTGELFF.

The rearrangement uses TRBV18 and TRBJ1-4; 7 positions match TRBD1. CDR3 length equals 15 residues. Trimming at V came to 5 bases and at J to 8 bases, leaving 11 bases not matched to a gene. Per germline, CDR1 KGHSH and CDR2 LQKENI. The CDR3: CASSSLTGQGEKLFF. The CDR3 coding sequence is TGTGCCAGCTCATCCTTGACAGGGCAAGGAGAAAAACTGTTTTTT.

This chain connects TRBV30 to TRBJ1-6; unclear D gene. Germline CDR1 GTSNPN, CDR2 SVGIG (reference sequence). The V and J ends lost 3 bases and 5 bases respectively, with 8 bases between them. The CDR3 runs to 13 residues. For the CDR3, the DNA is TGTGCCTGGAGCGCAGGTGATAATTCACCCCTCCACTTT. Translation gives CAWSAGDNSPLHF.

This clone appeared a single time. CDR3 bases: TGTGCCAGCAGTCCCCTATTCGGACCATTTCAACTAATGCATGAAAAACTGTTTTTT. Translating it yields CASSPLFGPFQLMHEKLFF. The V and J genes are TRBV28 and TRBJ1-4; no firm D call. V lost 5 bases, J lost 6 bases, and 28 bases lay in between. Germline V gene sequence: CDR1 MDHEN, CDR2 SYDVKM. This CDR3 contains 19 residues.

This chain connects TRBV18 to TRBJ2-7; the match to TRBD1 covers 7 bases. Germline values: CDR1 KGHSH, CDR2 LQKENI. The CDR3 length is 17 residues. Trimming took 5 bases from V and 1 from J; bases not matched to a gene: 14. The CDR3 region has the DNA TGTGCCAGCTCATCACTAGGACCCGGGACAGAGTCCTACGAGCAGTACTTC. Translation gives CASSSLGPGTESYEQYF. Full variable domain (outside the CDR3, taken from reference TRBV18 and TRBJ2-7): NAGVMQNPRHLVRRRGQEARLRCSPMKGHSHVYWYRQLPEEGLKFMVYLQKENIIDESGMPKERFSAEFPKEGPSILRIQQVVRGDSAAYFCASSSLGPGTESYEQYFGPGTRLTVT.